Each of the 19 T cell receptor beta chains below was sequenced from the same sample in a study of long-term antiretroviral therapy in people with HIV. Assay version v3.0 of immunoSEQ was used, and it was run at survey level. Sequencing was performed with immunoSEQ multiplex PCR; in TCRdb, only in-frame clones are kept and a portion is missing. The sample includes about 15,000 clones, roughly nine tenths of them seen just once. Sequenced here: unsorted PBMCs, sampled 0.3 years after starting antiretroviral therapy. The receptors were sampled from a man aged 60 to 69 with HIV.

This chain connects TRBV10-2 to TRBJ2-3; 7 bases are shared with TRBD1. CDR1 and CDR2 from the germline V gene are WSHSY and SAAADI. Losses at the gene ends were 6 bases for V and 2 bases for J; bases not matched to a gene: 8. The CDR3 is made up of 15 amino acids. Written as DNA, the CDR3 is TGCGCCAGCAGATTGACGAGGGGGCCCACAGATACGCAGTATTTT. This encodes CASRLTRGPTDTQYF.

V usage is TRBV5-1 and J usage is TRBJ1-1; D unclear. CDR3 size: 14 residues. The ends were cut back, 0 bases at V and 4 bases at J, with 10 bases in the middle. Germline lookup yields CDR1 SGHRS and CDR2 YFSETQ. The CDR3 coding sequence is TGCGCCAGCAGCTTGGCCCCTCGTGCCACTGAAGCTTTCTTT. It translates to CASSLAPRATEAFF. Full variable domain (outside the CDR3, taken from reference TRBV5-1 and TRBJ1-1): KAGVTQTPRYLIKTRGQQVTLSCSPISGHRSVSWYQQTPGQGLQFLFEYFSETQRNKGNFPGRFSGRQFSNSRSEMNVSTLELGDSALYLCASSLAPRATEAFFGQGTRLTVV.

V gene TRBV28 combines with J gene TRBJ1-4, with D maybe TRBD1 (6 bases). V lost 3 bases, J lost 12 bases, and 23 bases lay in between. Germline V gene sequence: CDR1 MDHEN, CDR2 SYDVKM. The CDR3 has 16 amino acids. Here the CDR3 reads CASSLTLADRPMELFF. The CDR3 coding sequence is TGTGCCAGCAGTTTGACCCTAGCGGACAGACCAATGGAACTGTTTTTT.

A single count supports this clone. An end of the junction does not agree with germline; a read error may underlie this. The rearrangement joins TRBV7-7 to TRBJ2-1, with TRBD2 matching over 14 bases. This CDR3 has 17 residues. In germline, CDR1 is SSHAT, CDR2 FNYEAQ (reference sequence). The CDR3 DNA is TGTGCTAGCAGCCTAAATTCCGGGACTAGCGGGGGCAATGAGCAGTTCTTC. Protein: CASSLNSGTSGGNEQFF.

The V and J genes are TRBV7-6 and TRBJ1-4; TRBD1 matches 8 bases. The CDR3 extends over 14 amino acids. The trim removed 8 bases at V and 2 bases at J, leaving 4 bases unmatched. The germline CDR1 and CDR2 sequences are SGHVS and FNYEAQ. CDR3 residues: CASGNRGTNEKLFF. The CDR3 coding sequence is TGTGCCAGCGGCAACAGGGGGACTAATGAAAAACTGTTTTTT.

The rearrangement links TRBV5-1 to TRBJ2-3, with TRBD2 as a possible D gene (5 bases). V was trimmed by 0 bases and J by 1 base, leaving 9 bases between them. Germline V CDR1 and CDR2: SGHRS, YFSETQ. The CDR3 totals 15 residues. CDR3 region: CASSLGGYGTDTQYF. The DNA for the CDR3 is TGCGCCAGCAGCTTGGGCGGGTATGGCACAGATACGCAGTATTTT.

This clone was counted only a few times. The chain links TRBV2 to TRBJ1-2; TRBD1 might be the D (5 bases). There are 14 residues in the CDR3. V lost 0 bases to trimming and J lost 9 bases, with 14 bases between them. Germline V gene sequence: CDR1 SNHLY, CDR2 FYNNEI. CDR3 sequence: CASSEALREDRYTF. CDR3 in DNA: TGTGCCAGCAGTGAAGCGCTCAGGGAAGACCGCTACACCTTC.

This rearrangement joins TRBV6-5 to TRBJ2-7, with 7 bases that match TRBD1. The CDR3 has 16 residues. Losses at the gene ends were 2 bases for V and 5 bases for J; bases not matched to a gene: 12. Germline V lookup: CDR1 MNHEY, CDR2 SVGAGI. The CDR3 nucleotides are TGTGCCAGCAGTTACCAAACGACAGGGTCCTACGACGAGCAGTACTTC. Protein product: CASSYQTTGSYDEQYF.

With respect to this clone: The junction does not match germline at one end; this may be a read error. The sample contains more than one DNA sequence encoding this CDR3. The chain joins TRBV13 to TRBJ2-3, with 15 positions matching TRBD2. Germline V CDR1 and CDR2: PRHDT, FYEKMQ (reference sequence). The CDR3 consists of 17 residues. CDR3 sequence (DNA): TGTGCCAGCAGTTTAGGCCAAGGACTAGCGGGAGGGGGCACGCAGTATTTT. This gives the protein CASSLGQGLAGGGTQYF.

J is TRBJ1-1 and V is TRBV7-2; D remains unclear. The germline V and J ends were trimmed by 4 bases and 0 bases, with 6 bases remaining between them. CDR3 length: 13 residues. Germline V gives CDR1 SGHTA, CDR2 FQGNSA. The CDR3 nucleotides read TGTGCCAGCAGCTCTCACATGAACACTGAAGCTTTCTTT. It codes for CASSSHMNTEAFF.

This clone was seen only a few times. The chain combines TRBV2 with TRBJ2-5, with a possible D match to TRBD1 (6 bases). CDR3 size: 13 residues. Trimming stripped 9 bases from V and 3 bases from J, with 14 bases between. Germline V gene sequence: CDR1 SNHLY, CDR2 FYNNEI. The CDR3 sequence: CASDGDTEETQYF. Here the CDR3 DNA reads TGTGCCAGTGACGGGGACACGGAAGAGACCCAGTACTTC.

This clone was picked up a small number of times. The chain joins TRBV5-6 to TRBJ1-5; the D is unclear. The CDR3 runs to 12 residues. Germline V CDR1 and CDR2: SGHDT, YYEEEE. The ends were cut back, 2 bases at V and 9 bases at J, with 9 bases in the middle. CDR3 DNA sequence: TGTGCCAGCAGCTTAGGAGCCCGGCCCCAGCATTTT. Translating it yields CASSLGARPQHF.

This chain joins TRBV5-4 and TRBJ2-7, with a weak D call TRBD1 (5 bases). Germline assignment: CDR1 SGHNT and CDR2 YYREEE (reference sequence). The CDR3 consists of 16 residues. The V gene lost 4 bases and the J gene lost 0 bases, with 17 bases spanning the gap. The CDR3 reads CASSAASRVSSYEQYF. The CDR3 coding sequence is TGTGCCAGCAGCGCAGCAAGCAGGGTAAGCTCCTACGAGCAGTACTTC.

The V and J genes are TRBV7-2 and TRBJ2-2; TRBD2 aligns across 7 bases. V was pared by 5 bases and J by 2 bases, with 2 bases of the junction left unmatched. Germline V gene data show CDR1 as SGHTA and CDR2 as FQGNSA. The CDR3 runs to 14 residues. The CDR3 nucleotides read TGTGCCAGCAGCCGGGACTATAACACCGGGGAGCTGTTTTTT. Translation gives CASSRDYNTGELFF.

By sample share, this clone is medium-sized. The chain joins TRBV5-1 to TRBJ2-7; TRBD2 matches 15 bases. The CDR3 covers 17 residues. Germline CDR1 reads SGHRS; CDR2 reads YFSETQ. After removal of 4 bases from V and 0 bases from J, the junction contained 5 bases not matched to a gene. CDR3 amino acids: CASSPGTSGGFSYEQYF. The DNA for the CDR3 is TGCGCCAGCAGCCCCGGGACTAGCGGGGGGTTCTCCTACGAGCAGTACTTC.

CDR3 loop: CAISERGRLVGTF. CDR3 in DNA: TGTGCCATCAGTGAAAGGGGACGATTGGTGGGAACCTTC. V usage is TRBV10-3 and J usage is TRBJ1-2, with a tentative D call TRBD1 (5 bases). Germline lookup yields CDR1 ENHRY and CDR2 SYGVKD. V lost 3 bases and J 14 bases, leaving 19 bases between the germline ends. The CDR3 length is 13 residues.

The chain employs TRBV27 and TRBJ2-7, with D possibly being TRBD1 or TRBD2 (5 bases each). The CDR3 length is 16 residues. The V end was cut by 4 bases, the J end by 3 bases, with 19 bases between. Germline V gene sequence: CDR1 MNHEY, CDR2 SMNVEV (reference sequence). The CDR3 here is CASSYSWATGLYEQYF. The CDR3 DNA sequence: TGTGCCAGCAGTTATTCCTGGGCCACGGGGCTCTACGAGCAGTACTTC.

In its sample, this clone was seen a few times. V usage is TRBV5-5 and J usage is TRBJ1-2; 8 nucleotides agree with TRBD1. The CDR3 contains 12 residues. The V and J ends lost 5 bases and 8 bases, in that order; junction bases with no gene match: 5. Germline CDR1 SGHKS, CDR2 YYEKEE (reference sequence). The CDR3 protein is CASRSGGVGYTF. As DNA, the CDR3 is TGTGCCAGCAGGTCAGGGGGCGTCGGCTACACCTTC.

The rearrangement joins TRBV15 to TRBJ2-1, with D perhaps matching TRBD2 (5 bases). V dropped 5 bases and J dropped 2 bases, with 10 bases sitting between them. The CDR3 runs to 14 residues. From germline, CDR1 is LNHNV and CDR2 YYDKDF (reference sequence). This CDR3 is CATSGSRTYNEQFF. CDR3 coding DNA: TGTGCCACCAGCGGGAGCCGGACCTACAATGAGCAGTTCTTC.